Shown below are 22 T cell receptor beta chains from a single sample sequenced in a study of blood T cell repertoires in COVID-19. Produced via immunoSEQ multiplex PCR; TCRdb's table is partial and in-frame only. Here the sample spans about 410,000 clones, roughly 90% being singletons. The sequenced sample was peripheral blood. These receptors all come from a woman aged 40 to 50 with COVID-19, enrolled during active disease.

As DNA, the CDR3 is TGTGCCAGCAGCTTAGGGGGCGGCTCTGGAAACACCATATATTTT. Amino acids: CASSLGGGSGNTIYF. The chain combines TRBV5-4 with TRBJ1-3, with 7 bases that match TRBD1. CDR3 size: 15 residues. Germline assignment: CDR1 SGHNT and CDR2 YYREEE (reference sequence). The V gene end was trimmed by 2 bases and the J gene end by 0 bases; junction bases not matched to a gene: 2.

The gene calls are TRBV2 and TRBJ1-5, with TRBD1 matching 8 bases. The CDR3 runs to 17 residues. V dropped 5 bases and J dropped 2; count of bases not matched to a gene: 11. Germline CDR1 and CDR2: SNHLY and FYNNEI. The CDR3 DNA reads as TGTGCCAGCAGTTCTCCGCAGGGGGCGGTGGGCAATCAGCCCCAGCATTTT. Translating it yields CASSSPQGAVGNQPQHF.

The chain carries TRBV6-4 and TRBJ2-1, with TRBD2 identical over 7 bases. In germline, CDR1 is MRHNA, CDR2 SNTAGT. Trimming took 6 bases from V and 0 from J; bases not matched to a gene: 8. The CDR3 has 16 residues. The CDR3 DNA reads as TGTGCCAGCAGAAATAAAGCGGGGACCTCCTACAATGAGCAGTTCTTC. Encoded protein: CASRNKAGTSYNEQFF.

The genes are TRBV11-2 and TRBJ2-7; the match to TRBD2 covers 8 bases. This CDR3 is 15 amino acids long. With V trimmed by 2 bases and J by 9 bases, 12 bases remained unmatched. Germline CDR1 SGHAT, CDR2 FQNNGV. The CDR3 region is CASSLSGVGLGGQYF. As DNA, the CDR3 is TGTGCCAGCAGCTTATCTGGTGTGGGACTAGGTGGGCAGTACTTC.

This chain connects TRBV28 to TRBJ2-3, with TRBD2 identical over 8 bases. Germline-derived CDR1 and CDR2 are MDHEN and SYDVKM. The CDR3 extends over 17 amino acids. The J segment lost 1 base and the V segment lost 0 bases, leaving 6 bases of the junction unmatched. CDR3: CASSLWKAGERTDTQYF. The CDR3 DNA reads TGTGCCAGCAGTTTATGGAAAGCGGGGGAGCGCACAGATACGCAGTATTTT.

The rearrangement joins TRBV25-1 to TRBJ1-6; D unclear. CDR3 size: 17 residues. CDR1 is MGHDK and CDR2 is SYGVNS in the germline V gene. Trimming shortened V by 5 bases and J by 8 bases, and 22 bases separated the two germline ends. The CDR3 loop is CASSTLKGGSGYSPLHF. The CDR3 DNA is TGTGCCAGCAGTACCCTGAAAGGCGGGAGCGGGTATTCACCCCTCCACTTT.

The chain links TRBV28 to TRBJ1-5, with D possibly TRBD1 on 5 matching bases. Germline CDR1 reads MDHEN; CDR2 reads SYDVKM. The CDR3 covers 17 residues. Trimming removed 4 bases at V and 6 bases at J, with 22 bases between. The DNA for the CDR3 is TGTGCCAGCAGTTCATCGGAGACAGTCCCGGGGGTTCAGCCCCAGCATTTT. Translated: CASSSSETVPGVQPQHF.

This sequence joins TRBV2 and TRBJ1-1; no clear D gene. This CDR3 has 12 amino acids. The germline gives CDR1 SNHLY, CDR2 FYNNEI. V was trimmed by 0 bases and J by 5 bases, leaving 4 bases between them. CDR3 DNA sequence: TGTGCCAGCAGTGAAGCTCCAACTGAAGCTTTCTTT. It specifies CASSEAPTEAFF.

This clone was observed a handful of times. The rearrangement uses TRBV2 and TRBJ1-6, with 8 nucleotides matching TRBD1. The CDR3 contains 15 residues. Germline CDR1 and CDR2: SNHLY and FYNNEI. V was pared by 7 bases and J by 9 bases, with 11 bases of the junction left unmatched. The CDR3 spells CASIFQGALSSPLHF. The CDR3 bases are TGTGCCAGCATCTTTCAGGGGGCGCTTAGTTCACCCCTCCACTTT.

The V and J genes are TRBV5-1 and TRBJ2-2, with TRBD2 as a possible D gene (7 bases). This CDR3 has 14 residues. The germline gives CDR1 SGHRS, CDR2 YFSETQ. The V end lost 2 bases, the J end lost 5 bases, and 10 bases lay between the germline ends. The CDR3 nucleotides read TGCGCCAGCAGCTTCGGGGGGCGTACCGGGGAGCTGTTTTTT. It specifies CASSFGGRTGELFF.

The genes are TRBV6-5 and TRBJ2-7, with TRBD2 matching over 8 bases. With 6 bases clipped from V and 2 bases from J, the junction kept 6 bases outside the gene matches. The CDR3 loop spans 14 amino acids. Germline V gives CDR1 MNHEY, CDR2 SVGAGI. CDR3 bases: TGTGCCAGCAGCACGGGACTAGGGACCTACGAGCAGTACTTC. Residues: CASSTGLGTYEQYF.

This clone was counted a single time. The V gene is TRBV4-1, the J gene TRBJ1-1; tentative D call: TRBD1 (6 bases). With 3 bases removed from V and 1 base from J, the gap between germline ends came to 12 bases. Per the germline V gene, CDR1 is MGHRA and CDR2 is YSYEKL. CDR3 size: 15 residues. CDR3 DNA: TGCGCCAGCAGCCACCAGGGCAGGGGGAACACTGAAGCTTTCTTT. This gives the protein CASSHQGRGNTEAFF.

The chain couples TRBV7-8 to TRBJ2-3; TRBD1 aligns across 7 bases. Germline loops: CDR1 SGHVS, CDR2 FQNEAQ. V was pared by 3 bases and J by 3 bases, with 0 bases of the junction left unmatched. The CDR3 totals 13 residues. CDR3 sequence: CASSLDRTDTQYF. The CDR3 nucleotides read TGTGCCAGCAGCTTGGACAGGACAGATACGCAGTATTTT.

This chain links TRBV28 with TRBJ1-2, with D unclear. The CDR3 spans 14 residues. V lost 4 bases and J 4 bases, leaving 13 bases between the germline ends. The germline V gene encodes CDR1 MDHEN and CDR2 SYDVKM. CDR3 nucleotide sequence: TGTGCCAGCAGTTCTAACCACTGGTCCTATGGCTACACCTTC. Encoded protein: CASSSNHWSYGYTF.

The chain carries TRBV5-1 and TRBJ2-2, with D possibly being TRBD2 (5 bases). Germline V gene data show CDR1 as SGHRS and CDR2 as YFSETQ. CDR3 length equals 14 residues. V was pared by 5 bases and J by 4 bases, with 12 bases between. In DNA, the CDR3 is TGCGCCAGCAGGGCGGGTCTGGGCACCGGGGAGCTGTTTTTT. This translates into CASRAGLGTGELFF.

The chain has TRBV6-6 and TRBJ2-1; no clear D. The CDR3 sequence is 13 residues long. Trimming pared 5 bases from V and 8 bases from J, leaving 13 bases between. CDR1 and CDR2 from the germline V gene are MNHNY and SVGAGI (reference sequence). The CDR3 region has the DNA TGTGCCAGCAGTCGATCTGGTGGCTATGAGCAGTTCTTC. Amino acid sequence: CASSRSGGYEQFF.

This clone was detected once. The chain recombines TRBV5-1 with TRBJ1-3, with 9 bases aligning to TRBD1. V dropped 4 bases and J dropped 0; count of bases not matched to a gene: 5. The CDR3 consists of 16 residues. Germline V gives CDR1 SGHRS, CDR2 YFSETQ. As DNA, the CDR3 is TGCGCCAGCAGCGAGTTGACAGGGGGCTCTGGAAACACCATATATTTT. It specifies CASSELTGGSGNTIYF.

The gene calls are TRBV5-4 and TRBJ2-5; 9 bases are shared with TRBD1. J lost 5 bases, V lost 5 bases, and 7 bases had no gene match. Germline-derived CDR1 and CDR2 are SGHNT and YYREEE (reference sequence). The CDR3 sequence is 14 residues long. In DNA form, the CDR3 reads TGTGCCAGCAGTGATAACAGGGGGCGGGAGACCCAGTACTTC. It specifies CASSDNRGRETQYF.

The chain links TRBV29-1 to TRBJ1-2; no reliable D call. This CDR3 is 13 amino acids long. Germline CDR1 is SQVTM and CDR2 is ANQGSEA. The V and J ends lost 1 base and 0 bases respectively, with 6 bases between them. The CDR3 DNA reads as TGCAGCGTTGAAGGTAGAGCTAACTATGGCTACACCTTC. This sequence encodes CSVEGRANYGYTF.

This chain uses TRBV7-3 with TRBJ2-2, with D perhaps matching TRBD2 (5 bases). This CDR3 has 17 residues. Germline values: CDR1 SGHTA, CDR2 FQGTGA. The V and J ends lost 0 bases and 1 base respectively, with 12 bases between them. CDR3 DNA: TGTGCCAGCAGCTTAACCCCGGCAGGACTGAACACCGGGGAGCTGTTTTTT. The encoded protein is CASSLTPAGLNTGELFF.

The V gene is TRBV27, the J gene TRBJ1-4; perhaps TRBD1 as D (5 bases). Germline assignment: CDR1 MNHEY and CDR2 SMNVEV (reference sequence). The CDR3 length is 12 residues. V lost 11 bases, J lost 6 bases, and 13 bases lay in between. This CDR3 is CASAGRDEKLFF. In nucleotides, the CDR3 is TGTGCCTCCGCCGGCAGGGATGAAAAACTGTTTTTT.

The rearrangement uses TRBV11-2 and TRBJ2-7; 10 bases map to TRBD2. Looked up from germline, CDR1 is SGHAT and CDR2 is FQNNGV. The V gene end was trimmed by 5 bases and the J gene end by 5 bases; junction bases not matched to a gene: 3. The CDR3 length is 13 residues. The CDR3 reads CASSQGLANEQYF. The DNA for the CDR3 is TGTGCCAGCAGCCAGGGACTAGCGAACGAGCAGTACTTC.